Below, one T cell receptor beta chain is given with its context. It has no known antigen specificity. Base qualities were left out, and no much larger clone turns up one base away. This sample stems from a study of blood T cell repertoires in COVID-19 (dated by TCRdb to between 2020 and 2021). Background on the whole study: The collaborator samples originated in the United States, Italy and Spain and spanned the acute and convalescent phases of COVID-19. Subjects who had been exposed to COVID-19, were actively infected with it, or had recovered from it provided the deeply sampled blood TCRbeta repertoires that made up the dataset. A de-identified subject ID, COVID-19 status, age in years and sex were almost always included in the sample metadata. The material from the prospective study consisted of cDNA or gDNA derived from T cells, B-cell-depleted T cells, or PBMCs. The samples were drawn from the first 160 participants of the ongoing ImmuneRACE study and from under 1,500 subjects provided by 6 global collaborators. Where available, HLA class I and class II types were obtained from metadata supplied by the sample provider rather than from assay-based typing. A freely available public database, intended as a resource for researchers studying the immune response to SARS-CoV-2, is where the repertoires were released.

One collaborating source in Seattle enrolled patients during active infection and followed them longitudinally through the course of disease. The collaborating institutions used their own protocols to collect whole blood in K2EDTA tubes. For TCRbeta analysis, collaborators shipped samples in one of three forms: frozen whole blood, isolated PBMCs, or DNA extracted from either of those sample types. Points the paper makes about the study in general: How much clinical and demographic metadata was included differed by source and by participant, and the metadata was provided uncurated.

TCRbeta CDR3 regions were amplified from genomic DNA by means of the immunoSEQ Assay, a bias-controlled multiplex PCR. On the authors' methods: The number of nucleated cells in each sample was estimated by amplification of reference gene primers within the assay. To quantify the absolute abundance of each unique TCRbeta CDR3 rearrangement, sequence reads were collapsed and filtered. For each sample, productive Simpson clonality was calculated as the square root of Simpson's diversity index over productive rearrangements. TCRdb obtained this table from immuneACCESS and retained in-frame rearrangements with V and J assigned. These tables miss some clones; where compared with another copy, unresolved V genes account for less than half of the shortfall, and the remainder is unexplained. V and J calls and clone size are given by that table; D and trimming were obtained from the DNA. For this sample there are under 400,000 clones; more than 70% appear just once. Of the sample, less than 11% is held by the ten largest clones.

Material for sequencing was peripheral blood. This clonotype was sampled from a woman under 40 with COVID-19, enrolled during active disease.

DNA sequence: TGTGCCAGTAGTATTAGCCCCCGCCGCCCCCCCTACAATGAGCAGTTCTTC. Translated, this gives CASSISPRRPPYNEQFF. The chain links TRBV19 with TRBJ2-1, with no reliable assignment of the D segment. Trimming removed 3 bases from V and 2 bases from J, leaving 17 bases between the germline ends. The CDR3 goes from the cysteine to the phenylalanine over 17 residues. Only the CDR3 part of the read is kept: 51 bases, read in frame from the first base. The germline V gene (reference sequence) yields LNHDA for CDR1 and SQIVND for CDR2.